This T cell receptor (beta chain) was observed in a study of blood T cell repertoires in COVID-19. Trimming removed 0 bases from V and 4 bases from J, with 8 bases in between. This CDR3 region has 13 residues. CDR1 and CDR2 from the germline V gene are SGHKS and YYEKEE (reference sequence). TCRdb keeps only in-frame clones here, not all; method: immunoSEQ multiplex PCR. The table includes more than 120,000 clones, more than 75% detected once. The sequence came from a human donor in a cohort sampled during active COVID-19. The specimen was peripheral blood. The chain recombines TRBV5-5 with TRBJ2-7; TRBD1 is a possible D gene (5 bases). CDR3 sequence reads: CASSLGDRYEQYF. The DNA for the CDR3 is TGTGCCAGCAGCTTGGGTGACAGATACGAGCAGTACTTC.